Each of the 11 T cell receptor beta chains below was sequenced from the same sample in a study of blood T cell repertoires in COVID-19. Sequencing used immunoSEQ multiplex PCR; TCRdb keeps in-frame clones, though not all of them. This sample has tens of thousands of clones, with over 80% found just once. Sequencing was carried out using peripheral blood. These receptors came from a human donor in a cohort sampled during active COVID-19.

This chain uses TRBV7-8 with TRBJ1-1, with D maybe TRBD1 (6 bases). The CDR3 length is 17 residues. Germline values: CDR1 SGHVS, CDR2 FQNEAQ. The ends were cut back, 5 bases at V and 5 bases at J, with 24 bases in the middle. CDR3 in DNA: TGTGCCAGCAGCCCCCTGAGGGAGGGCAGGGGAGGTACTGAAGCTTTCTTT. Residues: CASSPLREGRGGTEAFF. Full variable domain (missing parts from reference TRBV7-8 and TRBJ1-1): GAGVSQSPRYKVAKRGQDVALRCDPISGHVSLFWYQQALGQGPEFLTYFQNEAQLDKSGLPSDRFFAERPEGSVSTLKIQRTQQEDSAVYLCASSPLREGRGGTEAFFGQGTRLTVV.

The chain carries TRBV19 and TRBJ1-2; 7 nucleotides match TRBD1. The CDR3 has 18 residues. Germline values: CDR1 LNHDA, CDR2 SQIVND (reference sequence). The junction had 19 bases not matched to a gene; V was cut back by 4 bases and J by 5 bases. In DNA form, the CDR3 reads TGTGCCAGTAGTAAAAGGGACAGCACTAAGGCCTTCCGGTATGGCTACACCTTC. This translates into CASSKRDSTKAFRYGYTF.

This clone was detected only once. This chain joins TRBV28 and TRBJ1-2; D may be TRBD1 (5 bases). CDR1 and CDR2 from the germline V gene are MDHEN and SYDVKM. Between the trimmed V and J ends, which lost 4 bases and 6 bases, there was a span of 18 bases. The CDR3 spans 15 residues. CDR3 sequence reads: CASSYTDSLVNGYTF. CDR3 DNA: TGTGCCAGCAGTTACACCGACAGTTTAGTGAATGGCTACACCTTC.

The V call is TRBV19, the J call TRBJ2-1; 7 bases line up with TRBD2. The CDR3 contains 14 residues. V dropped 7 bases and J dropped 2; count of bases not matched to a gene: 5. Germline lookup yields CDR1 LNHDA and CDR2 SQIVND (reference sequence). The CDR3 region has the DNA TGTGCCAGTATGGGGGGGGGAGCCTACAATGAGCAGTTCTTC. Translation: CASMGGGAYNEQFF.

The chain is built from TRBV6-5 and TRBJ1-1; tentatively, D is TRBD1 (5 bases). CDR3 length equals 13 residues. CDR1 and CDR2 (germline): MNHEY, SVGAGI. The V and J ends lost 5 bases and 4 bases respectively, with 11 bases between them. The CDR3 region is CASSRPGITEAFF. CDR3 coding DNA: TGTGCCAGCAGTAGGCCAGGGATCACTGAAGCTTTCTTT.

J is TRBJ1-3 and V is TRBV7-6; 10 nucleotides align to TRBD1. The CDR3 runs to 14 residues. The trim removed 3 bases at V and 4 bases at J, leaving 0 bases unmatched. The germline V gene has CDR1 SGHVS and CDR2 FNYEAQ. The CDR3 protein is CASSLGQGGNTIYF. Here the CDR3 DNA reads TGTGCCAGCAGCTTGGGACAGGGGGGAAACACCATATATTTT.

The rearrangement links TRBV9 to TRBJ2-4, with D hard to call. There are 14 residues in the CDR3. Germline V gene sequence: CDR1 SGDLS, CDR2 YYNGEE. The V end lost 4 bases, the J end lost 1 base, and 9 bases lay between the germline ends. The CDR3 region is CASSPYRAKNIQYF. The DNA of the CDR3 is TGTGCCAGCAGCCCTTACCGGGCCAAAAACATTCAGTACTTC.

This chain joins TRBV28 and TRBJ2-1, with TRBD1 matching over 8 bases. The CDR3 runs to 15 residues. Unmatched junction bases numbered 6, after V lost 2 bases and J lost 6 bases. CDR1 is MDHEN and CDR2 is SYDVKM in the germline V gene. The DNA for the CDR3 is TGTGCCAGCAGTTTAAACAGGGGGGCCTTCAATGAGCAGTTCTTC. Translating it yields CASSLNRGAFNEQFF.

This rearrangement joins TRBV27 to TRBJ1-5; 7 bases are a match to TRBD1. The V gene end was trimmed by 5 bases and the J gene end by 7 bases; junction bases not matched to a gene: 8. There are 14 residues in the CDR3. From germline, CDR1 is MNHEY and CDR2 SMNVEV (reference sequence). DNA of the CDR3: TGTGCCAGCAGTCGACAGGGCTTGGGCCAGCCCCAGCATTTT. Residues: CASSRQGLGQPQHF.

This clone was seen just once. The genes are TRBV2 and TRBJ1-4; TRBD1 agrees at 8 bases. The ends lost 5 bases at V and 5 bases at J; junction bases unmatched: 4. CDR1 SNHLY and CDR2 FYNNEI come from the germline V gene. CDR3 size: 14 residues. In DNA, the CDR3 is TGTGCCAGCAGTCTCCAGGGGGCGAATGAAAAACTGTTTTTT. Its protein is CASSLQGANEKLFF.

V usage is TRBV27 and J usage is TRBJ2-7; D ambiguous. Germline V gene sequence: CDR1 MNHEY, CDR2 SMNVEV (reference sequence). The CDR3 spans 12 residues. Trimming left V 2 bases short and J 6 bases short, with 8 bases between. CDR3 in DNA: TGTGCCAGCAGTTTAGAAGGCGGCGAGCAGTACTTC. It codes for CASSLEGGEQYF.